This entry is about one TCR beta chain. These data originate in a study of blood T cell repertoires in COVID-19. At the level of the study: PBMCs, B-cell-depleted T cells, or T cells were the source of the cDNA or gDNA that made up the material.

From germline, CDR1 is MGHRA and CDR2 YSYEKL. The CDR3 length is 16 residues. V lost 0 bases and J lost 5, with 14 bases in between. Assay: immunoSEQ multiplex PCR; the TCRdb copy retains only in-frame clones and omits some. The sample lists 68,000 or so clones, roughly 91% occurring once. What was sequenced was peripheral blood. The rearrangement links TRBV4-1 to TRBJ2-4; perhaps TRBD1 as D (6 bases). The receptor comes from a man aged 35 to 55 with COVID-19, enrolled during active disease. Here the CDR3 reads CASSQEGAGRENIQYF. For the CDR3, the DNA is TGCGCCAGCAGCCAAGAGGGGGCTGGCCGGGAAAACATTCAGTACTTC.